A single sample gave rise to the 14 T cell receptor beta chains below, sequenced in a study of neurological immune-mediated disorders. One entry per CDR3 protein results from TCRdb running MiXCR on the 5' RACE reads. The table has around 67,000 distinct CDR3 sequences, around 5.2% seen once. Specimen: PBMCs. The receptors stem from a man in his late teens or twenties with multiple sclerosis.

This clonotype was seen a few times. The chain employs TRBV28 and TRBJ2-7; TRBD2 matches 7 bases. Germline V lookup: CDR1 MDHEN, CDR2 SYDVKM. This CDR3 region has 13 residues. V lost 5 bases to trimming and J lost 3 bases; unmatched junction nucleotides: 4. CDR3 sequence (DNA): TGTGCCAGCAGTGATAGCGGGCACTACGAGCAGTACTTC. Translating it yields CASSDSGHYEQYF.

Many counts were recorded for this clonotype. The chain combines TRBV9 with TRBJ2-3, with TRBD2 as a possible D gene (5 bases). In germline, CDR1 is SGDLS, CDR2 YYNGEE. This CDR3 comprises 17 residues. The V gene lost 2 bases and the J gene lost 3 bases, with 19 bases spanning the gap. Written as DNA, the CDR3 is TGTGCCAGCAGCGTCGACGGACCGCTGGGGAGAACAGATACGCAGTATTTT. This gives the protein CASSVDGPLGRTDTQYF.

This clonotype was seen repeatedly, ten times or more. The J gene is TRBJ2-7, the V gene TRBV20-1; 12 nucleotides agree with TRBD2. CDR3 length: 15 amino acids. Germline V gives CDR1 DFQATT, CDR2 SNEGSKA (reference sequence). V lost 3 bases to trimming and J lost 4 bases; unmatched junction nucleotides: 7. CDR3: CSAREMTSGSYEQYF. The CDR3, as DNA: TGCAGTGCTAGGGAAATGACTAGCGGGAGTTACGAGCAGTACTTC.

At least ten counts were recorded for this clonotype. The rearrangement links TRBV5-6 to TRBJ1-5; no definite D call. CDR3 size: 14 residues. The V gene lost 0 bases and the J gene lost 2 bases, with 6 bases spanning the gap. Germline V gene sequence: CDR1 SGHDT, CDR2 YYEEEE. CDR3 protein: CASSLDGGNQPQHF. The CDR3, as DNA: TGTGCCAGCAGCTTGGATGGTGGCAATCAGCCCCAGCATTTT.

In its sample, this clonotype was seen many times. Written as DNA, the CDR3 is TGCAGTGCTAGAGCTAGGGGACAGGGGGACTCACCCCTCCACTTT. This translates into CSARARGQGDSPLHF. J is TRBJ1-6 and V is TRBV20-1; 11 positions match TRBD1. Looked up from germline, CDR1 is DFQATT and CDR2 is SNEGSKA (reference sequence). The CDR3 consists of 15 residues. Trimming removed 1 base from V and 10 bases from J; junction bases left unmatched: 6.

This clonotype was recorded at least ten times. V is TRBV12-3 or TRBV12-4 and J is TRBJ2-7; no definite D call. This CDR3 is built from 16 residues. Trimming cost V 6 bases and J 0 bases, with 18 bases left between them. The CDR3 nucleotides read TGTGCCAGCAGCCCCCTTTGGACGGTTAACTCCTACGAGCAGTACTTC. This gives the protein CASSPLWTVNSYEQYF.

Ten or more counts support this clonotype. V usage is TRBV3-1 and J usage is TRBJ2-7; D may correspond to TRBD1 or TRBD2 (5 bases each). The CDR3 has 13 residues. Germline CDR1 reads LGHDT; CDR2 reads YNNKEL (reference sequence). V lost 3 bases and J lost 7, with 13 bases in between. CDR3 DNA sequence: TGTGCCAGCAGCCAGGGACCTCTTCCGGAGCAGTACTTC. Its protein is CASSQGPLPEQYF.

This clonotype was seen at least ten times. This rearrangement joins TRBV12-3 or TRBV12-4 to TRBJ2-2; TRBD2 matches 8 bases. Trimming removed 10 bases from V and 3 bases from J; junction bases left unmatched: 10. The CDR3 contains 15 residues. CDR3 DNA sequence: TGTGCCACCCACGTAGGGACTAGAGACACCGGGGAGCTGTTTTTT. As protein: CATHVGTRDTGELFF.

The chain joins TRBV5-1 to TRBJ2-7, with 9 positions matching TRBD1. Germline trimming cut 0 bases from V and 6 bases from J; bases unmatched to any gene: 7. Germline CDR1 and CDR2: SGHRS and YFSETQ. The CDR3 runs 15 residues. The CDR3 protein is CASSLAGQGPSEQYF. The CDR3 DNA reads as TGCGCCAGCAGCTTGGCCGGACAGGGGCCTTCCGAGCAGTACTTC.

Ten or more counts support this clonotype. The CDR3 DNA sequence: TGTGCCAGCAGTTTATGGGGGAGCTCCTATAATTCACCCCTCCACTTT. Translated, it gives CASSLWGSSYNSPLHF. The V call is TRBV27, the J call TRBJ1-6, with D perhaps TRBD1 (5 bases). V lost 1 base and J 0 bases, leaving 7 bases between the germline ends. The length of the CDR3 is 16 residues. Germline V gene sequence: CDR1 MNHEY, CDR2 SMNVEV (reference sequence).

This clonotype showed up many times. DNA of the CDR3: TGTGCCAGCAGACGAGCGGGGGGAATTAATGAGCAGTTCTTC. As protein: CASRRAGGINEQFF. The gene calls are TRBV25-1 and TRBJ2-1, with TRBD2 matching over 9 bases. Per the germline V gene, CDR1 is MGHDK and CDR2 is SYGVNS. CDR3 size: 14 residues. Trimming cost V 6 bases and J 7 bases; bases outside gene matches: 7. The variable domain in full, with the rest retrieved from reference TRBV25-1 and TRBJ2-1, is EADIYQTPRYLVIGTGKKITLECSQTMGHDKMYWYQQDPGMELHLIHYSYGVNSTEKGDLSSESTVSRIRTEHFPLTLESARPSHTSQYLCASRRAGGINEQFFGPGTRLTVL.

The sample holds many counts of this clonotype. V gene TRBV5-1 combines with J gene TRBJ2-4; 8 bases map to TRBD2. The CDR3 has 15 amino acids. V lost 0 bases and J lost 9; bases outside the gene matches: 8. Germline loops: CDR1 SGHRS, CDR2 YFSETQ. This CDR3 is CASSLETGGPAIQYF. CDR3 nucleotide sequence: TGCGCCAGCAGCTTGGAAACGGGGGGGCCGGCCATTCAGTACTTC.

This clonotype was counted at least ten times. The CDR3 DNA is TGTGCCAGCAGCTCTGGGGCGAATTCACCCCTCCACTTT. It translates to CASSSGANSPLHF. The rearrangement links TRBV5-6 to TRBJ1-6, with D perhaps matching TRBD1 (5 bases). The germline V gene has CDR1 SGHDT and CDR2 YYEEEE. This CDR3 is 13 amino acids long. Trimming took off 3 bases at V and 7 bases at J, with 8 bases between the two ends.

The table lists this clonotype with many counts. The chain is built from TRBV7-2 and TRBJ1-3; possible D gene TRBD1, 5 bases. V lost 2 bases to trimming and J lost 4 bases, with 12 bases between them. From germline, CDR1 is SGHTA and CDR2 FQGNSA. The CDR3 length is 15 residues. In DNA form, the CDR3 reads TGTGCCAGCAGCTTAATGGGGCAGGGAGGAAACACCATATATTTT. Its translation is CASSLMGQGGNTIYF.